The clone carrying this T cell receptor (beta chain) was picked up one time. This entry belongs to a study of T cell responses to AZD1222 COVID-19 vaccine. Some clones are missing from TCRdb's copy, which holds only in-frame ones; the method was immunoSEQ multiplex PCR. The sample lists some 170,000 clones; more than 80% were seen once. Germline assignment: CDR1 SGHNT and CDR2 YYREEE (reference sequence). The junction had 4 bases not matched to a gene; V was cut back by 4 bases and J by 0 bases. CDR3 size: 15 residues. The material was peripheral blood, obtained on day 0 of AZD1222 vaccination. The chain employs TRBV5-4 and TRBJ2-3; TRBD2 matches 8 bases. This clonotype was sampled from an adult in good health. The chain's CDR3 is CASSPASGSTDTQYF. The CDR3 DNA sequence: TGTGCCAGCAGCCCAGCTAGCGGGAGCACAGATACGCAGTATTTT.